This paragraph reports one T cell receptor beta chain. No cognate antigen has been identified for it. No much larger clonotype is one base removed from it; base qualities were not supplied. These data originate in a study of cytomegalovirus exposure and HLA in healthy donors (dated 2017 in TCRdb). Some background on the complete study: An earlier analysis of several hundred of the donors reported approximately 300 Gb of sequence data and 100 million to 140 million unique TCR beta sequences from about 180 million T cells. Roughly 310 gigabases of sequencing data and tens of millions of unique TCR sequences were included in an early release covering roughly 600 HLA-typed donors. Of the roughly 400 genotyped donors, about 80% fell in the genetic ancestry cluster associated with self-reported Caucasian donors. The aim of the study was to test whether cataloging public T cell receptors could identify signatures of past pathogen exposure. The study profiled the T cell repertoires of under 850 subjects by immunosequencing and related them to cytomegalovirus serostatus. A separate validation cohort of approximately 120 different subjects was used in addition to the roughly 720-subject first cohort. To predict cytomegalovirus infection status, the study combined high-throughput TCR immunosequencing, statistical association of individual TCRs with disease status, and machine learning. A later analysis re-analyzed previously published TCR beta repertoires from approximately 700 donors and added high-resolution HLA genotyping to study TCR occurrence patterns. The later analysis used no new phenotypic data to find candidate immune exposures, relying instead on TCR beta sequences and their occurrence across donors. To decide whether each TCR beta V gene segment behaved as functional or pseudogenic, an earlier analysis of approximately 590 of the donors relied on high-throughput TCR beta sequencing. Alongside the repertoire data, information on donor age, sex, ethnicity and CMV serostatus was compiled. A later genetic analysis took genome-wide SNP genotypes for about three fifths of the 666 donors and used that subset as a discovery cohort. Every discovery cohort repertoire had been produced on one sequencing platform. HLA typing included class I and class II loci at four-digit resolution. The number of donors typed differed by locus, with 629-630 for A, B, C, DRB1 and DQB1, over 500 for DQA1, some 570 for DPA1, and 472 for DPB1. Because of strong linkage in the cohort, roughly 5 DR-DQ haplotypes were treated as single units for association and clustering. Across some 400 genotyped donors of the cohort, an average of approximately 200,000 unique TCR beta nucleotide sequences per donor were sequenced, and around 20% of those sequences were non-productive. Overall study outcomes, separate from this receptor: Because HLA typing was missing for some donors at each locus, association tests included only the typed subset. A cluster of highly shared sequence variants was judged likely to be a technical artifact of the sequencing pipeline. A later analysis found that HLA-associated TCR beta chains were more clonally expanded and had lower generation probabilities than equally common non-associated chains. Compared with the roughly 700-donor mean, donors in an Asian-associated ancestry cluster had fewer N-insertions in productive TCRs, according to a later genetic analysis. A later genetic analysis associated a missense DCLRE1C variant with V-gene and J-gene trimming of TCR beta chains, and an independent cohort replicated the association. For the cohort, immune exposure information was limited to CMV serostatus. Across donors, most TCR sequences were observed very rarely, whereas some public TCRs were present in many individuals. In a later analysis, TCR association rates were found to vary across HLA loci, with the most associated TCRs seen for DRB1 alleles and the fewest for HLA-C alleles. Roughly 17 rarely observed V segments, including chromosome 9 orphons, were excluded from the earlier analysis of a few hundred of the donors because counts were too low. Some IMGT-functional V segments, including TRBV6-2 and TRBV6-3, could not be told apart with the 87-base-pair reads, so those segments were excluded. When HLA alleles, especially DR and DQ, strongly co-occurred, TCR associations were difficult to assign to individual alleles. In an earlier analysis of 587 of the donors, most TCR beta V segments appeared in productive rearrangements about 90% or about 30% of the time, broadly matching IMGT annotations. The study listed 150 to 200 TCR beta chains as associated with cytomegalovirus. According to a later analysis, most CMV-associated TCR beta chains appeared to be HLA-restricted, and the HLA associations seemed to be driven largely by CMV exposure. According to a later analysis, parvovirus B19, influenza, CMV and Epstein-Barr virus appeared linked to several top co-occurrence clusters. In vitro tests confirmed that three of the cytomegalovirus-associated TCR beta chains recognize cytomegalovirus antigens. Correlated functional status among segregating V segments might be attributable to linkage disequilibrium, but an unknown experimental factor could not be ruled out. The classifier was reported to diagnose cytomegalovirus status with high specificity and sensitivity in both the original and validation cohorts. At a false discovery rate of 0.05, a later analysis linked some 17,000 TCR beta sequences to specific HLA alleles. In this cohort, only TCR beta chains were sequenced, and detectable features were limited by the absence of alpha or paired-chain data. The presence/absence analyses assumed that sequencing depth was roughly uniform across donors, and that assumption may not be true. A further reported finding was that TCR beta sequences accurately predicted the HLA-A and HLA-B alleles for most subjects in the first cohort. It was suggested by the authors that the approach could potentially be generalized to other disease states and immunological phenotypes.

Trimming at the junction amounts to 3 bases on V and 4 bases on J, and the germline ends lie 9 bases apart. Including the terminal cysteine and phenylalanine, the CDR3 comprises 14 residues. Left in the record is the CDR3 DNA by itself, 42 bases read in frame from the first base. Taken from the germline V gene, the CDR1 and CDR2 loops are KGHSH and LQKENI. The cohort comprised around 690 healthy bone marrow donors. All cohort members were sampled while nominally healthy, although unrecorded immune exposures were likely present. The donor was CMV seropositive and was included in the group of approximately 310 seropositive cohort members. A peripheral blood sample was collected from each donor, and TCR beta sequencing was performed on peripheral blood mononuclear cells. The Qiagen DNeasy Blood Extraction Kit was used to extract genomic DNA from the blood cell samples. Libraries came from the immunoSEQ multiplex PCR assay. The multiplex PCR relied on a mix of 60 forward primers for TCR Vbeta segments and 13 reverse primers for TCR Jbeta segments. The CDR3 region of rearranged TCR beta genes was amplified from genomic DNA with a multiplex PCR assay. The Illumina HiSeq System was used to sequence the amplified TCR beta libraries as 87-base-pair reads. Per the authors' processing: A later analysis counted about 80 million unique TCR beta chains across the 690 or so repertoires, and roughly 10 million of these chains were shared by at least two donors. A nearest-neighbor algorithm error-corrected the raw reads and collapsed the reads into unique sequences, merging closely related sequences to remove PCR and sequencing errors. Alignment of CDR3 sequences to IMGT reference sequences was used to assign V, D and J gene segments. Each retained sequence needed at least a six-nucleotide match to both a V gene segment and a J gene segment. Rearrangements were classified as productive when the CDR3 lacked stop codons and remained in frame with V and J, and all other rearrangements were classified as non-productive. CDR3 was defined by IMGT convention, running from the second conserved V-encoded cysteine to the conserved J-encoded phenylalanine. In an earlier analysis of 550 to 650 of the donors, sequences lacking an unambiguous match to a single V gene segment were excluded. An earlier analysis of some 610 of the donors called V segments functional above 56.7% productive rearrangements and segregating when the between-donor standard deviation exceeded 5%. To diagnose cytomegalovirus status from the catalog of TCR beta chain sequences, a statistical classification framework was built. A later analysis assigned V and J genes by comparing TCR nucleotide sequences with IMGT/GENE-DB human TR gene sequences. A later analysis assigned CDR3 sequences and most-parsimonious VDJ recombination scenarios with the TCRdist pipeline. In a later analysis, each TCR beta chain was defined by its CDR3 amino acid sequence together with its V-gene family, and reads lacking a unique V-gene family were excluded. In a later analysis, 450 to 600 highly shared, low-generation-probability nucleotide sequences were removed to address suspected cross-contamination and a sequencing artifact. In a later analysis, a clonal expansion index for each public chain was calculated from normalized within-repertoire ranks of inferred template counts. In a later analysis, generation probabilities were computed using a VDJ recombination model fitted to out-of-frame rearrangements, and the results were checked against IGoR. Hypergeometric tests were used in a later analysis to score TCR-TCR, TCR-HLA and TCR-CMV co-occurrence, with a repertoire-size bias correction applied to the TCR pairs. In a later analysis, false discovery rates were estimated by permuting HLA or CMV assignments 20 times. In a later analysis, co-occurring TCRs were grouped using DBSCAN, with TCRdist sequence similarity added in when clustering inside HLA-allele-positive subsets. For co-occurrence clustering, repertoires with fewer than 30,000 or more than 120,000 public chains were excluded, along with four or five repertoires with anomalous nucleotide sharing. Here the immuneACCESS table is served through TCRdb, limited to in-frame sequences with V and J called. Missing clones are a known gap in these copies; in checked studies unresolved V genes cover under half, and the rest lacks a known reason. That table gives V, J and clone size, and the DNA gave D and trimming. This sample has 300,000 or so clones in its table, and 84% of those were observed once. More than 1.5% of the sample rests with the top ten.

This sequence uses TRBV18 and TRBJ1-4; possibly the D gene is TRBD1, per 5 matching bases. The specimen was PBMCs. The sequence was obtained from a woman in her thirties or forties in good health and CMV-seropositive. The CDR3 corresponds to CASSPQGNNEKLFF. The base sequence is TGTGCCAGCTCACCCCAGGGTAATAATGAAAAACTGTTTTTT. Full variable domain (CDR3 extended with the reference TRBV18 and TRBJ1-4 proteins): NAGVMQNPRHLVRRRGQEARLRCSPMKGHSHVYWYRQLPEEGLKFMVYLQKENIIDESGMPKERFSAEFPKEGPSILRIQQVVRGDSAAYFCASSPQGNNEKLFFGSGTQLSVL.